This T cell receptor beta chain was captured in a study of OX40 agonist ivuxolimab in advanced cancers. Across the study: The patients got ivuxolimab, which is an agonistic anti-OX40 (CD134) antibody. Patients with prior anti-PD-1, anti-PD-L1 or anti-CTLA-4 therapy were eligible; 40% had some. Whole-study results and caveats: At 0.1 to 3.0 mg/kg and by week 6, CD4+ and CD8+ T cells in the blood had expanded clonally. On average, CD8+ T cells had more expanded clones than CD4+.

The CDR3 totals 22 residues. The germline V gene has CDR1 SGHVS and CDR2 FNYEAQ. V was clipped by 1 base and J by 0 bases, with 28 bases between them. The protocol was immunoSEQ multiplex PCR, while the TCRdb copy is restricted to in-frame clones and leaves out a portion. Of about 62,000 clones listed, around nine tenths were seen once; the top ten hold 0.76%. Of note for this clone: What it recognizes is unknown.

The sequence came from an adult with an advanced solid tumor such as melanoma, head and neck, liver or kidney cancer. The chain carries TRBV7-6 and TRBJ2-1, with D possibly being TRBD2 (6 bases). This material consisted of CD4+ or CD8+ T cells sorted from blood, taken in a trial of the OX40 agonist ivuxolimab. In DNA form, the CDR3 reads TGTGCCAGCAGCTTAGTTCCTAGCGTCCGAAACCCCTCCCTTAGCTCCTACAATGAGCAGTTCTTC. Its translation is CASSLVPSVRNPSLSSYNEQFF.